The clone carrying this T cell receptor beta chain was counted many times. The antigen is not known. The CDR3 is made up of 13 amino acids. The V and J ends lost 2 bases and 1 base respectively, with 5 bases between them. The data belong to a study of metastatic and nonmetastatic thyroid tumors. Study-wide findings and caveats: In both blood and tumor samples, TCR beta diversity was reported significantly higher for malignant than benign nodules.

Each patient went into thyroid surgery without having received any treatment. TCRdb reprocessed the PCR reads via MiXCR. The sample records approximately 21,000 clones, about a quarter being singletons. The chain is built from TRBV12-3 or TRBV12-4 and TRBJ1-1; D is uncertain. This clonotype was obtained from a female donor with papillary thyroid cancer or a benign thyroid nodule (not recorded which). Some clones in this sample may be carry-over from other donors' samples. The sequencing sample was made of blood. Here the CDR3 DNA reads TGTGCCAGCAGTTTACGGAAGAACACTGAAGCTTTCTTT. The encoded protein is CASSLRKNTEAFF.